This T cell receptor (beta chain) was observed in a study of CD8 T cells in ankylosing spondylitis. Findings and limits, study-wide: A TCR beta motif of about eight highly homologous variants appeared characteristic of ankylosing spondylitis blood. Reportedly, disease-linked clones are significantly enriched in ankylosing spondylitis patients' matched synovial fluid. Earlier studies detected some motif variants in reactive arthritis synovial fluid and blood.

CDR1 MDHEN and CDR2 SYDVKM come from the germline V gene. V lost 7 bases, J lost 2 bases, and 18 bases lay in between. The CDR3 extends over 16 amino acids. Remarks on this clonotype: Its specificity is not known.

TCRdb ran MiXCR on the 5' RACE reads and lists one entry per CDR3 protein. The data show about 360,000 distinct CDR3 sequences, with 20% seen just once and roughly 13% held by the top ten. The specimen sequenced was blood, either unsorted or a sorted T cell fraction (not recorded which). The V call is TRBV28, the J call TRBJ1-3; possibly TRBD1 for D (5 bases). The TCR was taken from a male donor with ankylosing spondylitis or in good health (not recorded which). The CDR3 loop is CASTLSPAGAGNTIYF. Here the CDR3 DNA reads TGTGCCAGCACCTTATCCCCGGCGGGGGCTGGAAACACCATATATTTT.